This entry features one T cell receptor (beta chain) sequence. The source of the sample is a study of CD8 T cells in Susac syndrome. Trimming pared 7 bases from V and 2 bases from J, leaving 10 bases between. The CDR3 is 12 amino acids. The germline CDR1 and CDR2 sequences are SQVTM and ANQGSEA. Reverse transcription used roughly 0.45 to 1 ug RNA and random hexamers. TCRdb processed the immunoSEQ multiplex PCR reads anew with MiXCR; each CDR3 protein has one entry. The repertoire holds about 100,000 distinct CDR3 sequences, with roughly 96% as singletons. The sequence came from a human donor with Susac syndrome. The V gene is TRBV29-1, the J gene TRBJ2-3, with D possibly TRBD1 on 6 matching bases. Sequenced material: CD8+ T cells from PBMCs. The CDR3 protein is CSAGQPTDTQYF. Here the CDR3 DNA reads TGCAGCGCTGGACAGCCCACAGATACGCAGTATTTT.